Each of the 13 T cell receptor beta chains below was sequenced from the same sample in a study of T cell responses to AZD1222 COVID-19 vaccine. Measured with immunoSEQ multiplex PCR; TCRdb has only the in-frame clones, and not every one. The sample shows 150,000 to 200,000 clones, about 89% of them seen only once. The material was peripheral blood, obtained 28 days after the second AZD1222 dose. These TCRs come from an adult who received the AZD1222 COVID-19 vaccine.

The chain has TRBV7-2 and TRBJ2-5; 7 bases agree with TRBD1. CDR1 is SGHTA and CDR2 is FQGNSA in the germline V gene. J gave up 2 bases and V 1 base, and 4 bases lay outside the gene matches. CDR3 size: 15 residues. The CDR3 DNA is TGTGCCAGCAGCTTAGTTCCCAGGGGGCAAGAGACCCAGTACTTC. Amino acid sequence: CASSLVPRGQETQYF.

The chain's CDR3 is CASSLVGGLNTEAFF. Written as DNA, the CDR3 is TGTGCCAGCAGCTTGGTCGGGGGATTGAACACTGAAGCTTTCTTT. The chain employs TRBV5-6 and TRBJ1-1; D may be TRBD1 (5 bases). The V and J ends lost 0 bases and 0 bases respectively, with 9 bases between them. The CDR3 sequence is 15 residues long. Germline V gene sequence: CDR1 SGHDT, CDR2 YYEEEE.

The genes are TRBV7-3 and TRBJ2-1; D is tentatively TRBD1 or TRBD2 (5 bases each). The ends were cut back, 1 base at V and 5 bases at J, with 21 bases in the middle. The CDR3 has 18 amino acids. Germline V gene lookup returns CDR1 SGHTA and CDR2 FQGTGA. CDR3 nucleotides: TGTGCCAGCAGCTTAATTGGGGGAGCTTATATCGTGGACAATGAGCAGTTCTTC. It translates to CASSLIGGAYIVDNEQFF. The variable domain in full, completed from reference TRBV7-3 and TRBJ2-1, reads GAGVSQTPSNKVTEKGKYVELRCDPISGHTALYWYRQSLGQGPEFLIYFQGTGAADDSGLPNDRFFAVRPEGSVSTLKIQRTERGDSAVYLCASSLIGGAYIVDNEQFFGPGTRLTVL.

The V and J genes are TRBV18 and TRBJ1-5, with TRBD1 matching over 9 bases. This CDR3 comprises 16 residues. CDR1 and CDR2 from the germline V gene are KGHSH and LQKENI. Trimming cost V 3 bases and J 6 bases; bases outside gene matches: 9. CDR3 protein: CASSPGTGGQGQPQHF. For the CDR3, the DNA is TGTGCCAGCTCACCGGGAACAGGGGGCCAGGGTCAGCCCCAGCATTTT.

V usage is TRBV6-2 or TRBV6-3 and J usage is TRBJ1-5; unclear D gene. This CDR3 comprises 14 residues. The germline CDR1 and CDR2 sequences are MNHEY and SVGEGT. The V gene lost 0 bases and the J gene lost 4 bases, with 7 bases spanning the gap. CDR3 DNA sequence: TGTGCCAGCAGTTACTCCATCCGGAATCAGCCCCAGCATTTT. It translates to CASSYSIRNQPQHF.

The CDR3 is CASSVEGLAGPYNEQFF. The CDR3 bases are TGTGCCAGCAGCGTAGAAGGACTAGCGGGTCCCTACAATGAGCAGTTCTTC. The chain joins TRBV9 to TRBJ2-1; 11 bases fit TRBD2. The CDR3 has 17 amino acids. The V segment lost 0 bases and the J segment 2 bases; nucleotides outside the gene matches: 4. Per the germline V gene, CDR1 is SGDLS and CDR2 is YYNGEE.

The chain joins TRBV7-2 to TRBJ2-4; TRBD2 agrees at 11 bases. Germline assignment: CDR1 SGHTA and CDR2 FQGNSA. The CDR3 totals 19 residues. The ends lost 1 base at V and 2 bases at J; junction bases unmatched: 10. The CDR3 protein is CASSLVTSGGLGTKNIQYF. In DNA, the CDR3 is TGTGCCAGCAGCTTAGTTACTAGCGGGGGCCTCGGAACCAAAAACATTCAGTACTTC. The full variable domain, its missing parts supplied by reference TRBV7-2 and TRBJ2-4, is GAGVSQSPSNKVTEKGKDVELRCDPISGHTALYWYRQSLGQGLEFLIYFQGNSAPDKSGLPSDRFSAERTGGSVSTLTIQRTQQEDSAVYLCASSLVTSGGLGTKNIQYFGAGTRLSVL.

For the CDR3, the DNA is TGTGCCAGCAGTTTTTGGCGGGAGGGGAGCACCGGGGAGCTGTTTTTT. This codes for CASSFWREGSTGELFF. V and J are TRBV28 and TRBJ2-2, with TRBD2 matching over 9 bases. Germline V gene lookup returns CDR1 MDHEN and CDR2 SYDVKM. Losses at the gene ends were 3 bases for V and 4 bases for J; bases not matched to a gene: 6. This CDR3 spans 16 amino acids. The full variable domain, rest sourced from reference TRBV28 and TRBJ2-2, is DVKVTQSSRYLVKRTGEKVFLECVQDMDHENMFWYRQDPGLGLRLIYFSYDVKMKEKGDIPEGYSVSREKKERFSLILESASTNQTSMYLCASSFWREGSTGELFFGEGSRLTVL.

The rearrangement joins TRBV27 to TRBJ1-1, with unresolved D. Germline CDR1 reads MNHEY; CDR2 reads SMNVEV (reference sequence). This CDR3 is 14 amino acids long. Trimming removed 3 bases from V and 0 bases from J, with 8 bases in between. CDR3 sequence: CASSFAPLNTEAFF. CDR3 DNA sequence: TGTGCCAGCAGTTTTGCCCCGCTGAACACTGAAGCTTTCTTT.

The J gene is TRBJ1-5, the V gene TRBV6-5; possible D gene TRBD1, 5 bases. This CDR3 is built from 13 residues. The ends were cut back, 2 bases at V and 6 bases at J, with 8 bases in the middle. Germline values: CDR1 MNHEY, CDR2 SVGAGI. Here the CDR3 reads CASSYRGTQPQHF. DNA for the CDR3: TGTGCCAGCAGTTACAGAGGGACTCAGCCCCAGCATTTT.

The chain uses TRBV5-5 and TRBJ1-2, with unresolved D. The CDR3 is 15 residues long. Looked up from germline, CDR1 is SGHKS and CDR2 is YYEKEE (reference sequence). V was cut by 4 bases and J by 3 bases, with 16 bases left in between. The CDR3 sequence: CASSQAPEAYYGYTF. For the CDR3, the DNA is TGTGCCAGCAGCCAGGCCCCGGAGGCGTACTATGGCTACACCTTC.

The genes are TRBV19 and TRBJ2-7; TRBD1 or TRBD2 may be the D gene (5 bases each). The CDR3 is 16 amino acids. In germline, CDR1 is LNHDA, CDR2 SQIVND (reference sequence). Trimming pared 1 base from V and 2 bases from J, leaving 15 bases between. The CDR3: CASSIGRRDRTYEQYF. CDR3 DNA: TGTGCCAGTAGTATAGGGCGTAGGGACCGGACCTACGAGCAGTACTTC.

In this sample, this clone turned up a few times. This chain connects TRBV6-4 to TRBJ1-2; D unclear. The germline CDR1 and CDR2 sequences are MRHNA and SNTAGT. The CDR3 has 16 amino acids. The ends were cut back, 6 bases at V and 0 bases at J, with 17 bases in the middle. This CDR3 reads CASSPRWSGTNYGYTF. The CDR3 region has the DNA TGTGCCAGCAGCCCAAGATGGTCAGGCACTAACTATGGCTACACCTTC.